The sequence of this T cell receptor beta chain was determined in a study of blood T cell repertoires in COVID-19 (dated by TCRdb to the early 2020s). Regarding the study in general: Samples from collaborators originated in the United States, Italy and Spain and spanned both the acute and convalescent phases of COVID-19. Sample metadata almost always included a de-identified subject ID, COVID-19 status, age in years and sex. Where available, HLA class I and class II types were taken from metadata supplied by the sample provider and were not determined by assay-based typing. The samples were drawn from the first 160 participants of the ongoing ImmuneRACE study and from over a thousand subjects provided by 6 global collaborators. Deeply sampled blood TCRbeta repertoires from subjects exposed to, actively infected with, or recovered from COVID-19 were included in the dataset. The repertoires were made available in a free public database intended to serve as a resource for research on the immune response to SARS-CoV-2. The material from the prospective study consisted of cDNA or gDNA derived from T cells, B-cell-depleted T cells, or PBMCs. Overall study results and their limits: The quantity of clinical and demographic metadata differed by source and by participant and was supplied without curation.

With respect to this clone: The target of this receptor is not known. There are no base qualities to consult, and no much larger clone falls within one base.

One collaborating source in Seattle enrolled patients while the patients were actively infected and followed the patients over time throughout the course of disease. Collaborating institutions collected whole blood in K2EDTA tubes following their own protocols. For TCRbeta analysis, collaborators shipped samples in one of three forms: frozen whole blood, isolated PBMCs, or DNA extracted from either of those sample types. TCRbeta CDR3 regions were amplified from genomic DNA by means of the immunoSEQ Assay, a bias-controlled multiplex PCR. The paper's data handling went like this. Within the assay, amplification of reference gene primers was used to estimate how many nucleated cells each sample contained. To quantify the absolute abundance of each unique TCRbeta CDR3 rearrangement, sequence reads were collapsed and filtered. For each sample, productive Simpson clonality was calculated as the square root of Simpson's diversity index over productive rearrangements. Entries here come from immuneACCESS through TCRdb and include only in-frame sequences with V and J called. Some clones fail to appear in such tables; in the studies checked, an unresolved V gene covers under half of the shortfall, and the cause of the remainder is unknown. V and J calls and clone size come straight from that table; D and trimming were deduced from the DNA. Here the sample has 200,000 to 300,000 clones; about 88% occur a single time. Together, the top ten hold approximately 5.1% of the sample.

The CDR3 goes from the cysteine to the phenylalanine over 13 residues. The CDR3 DNA has 39 bases and is translated from base 1. CDR1 and CDR2 (LNHDA, SQIVND) derive from the germline V gene (reference sequence). The germline V end is reduced by 9 bases and the J end by 8 bases; junction bases left unmatched: 5. This receptor was obtained from a woman aged 60-75 years with COVID-19, enrolled during active disease. Recombination joined TRBV19 with TRBJ1-6; 9 bases in the middle match TRBD1. Material: peripheral blood. The CDR3 protein sequence reads: CASSRTGDSPLHF. The sequenced DNA: TGTGCCAGCAGCAGGACAGGGGATTCACCCCTCCACTTT.